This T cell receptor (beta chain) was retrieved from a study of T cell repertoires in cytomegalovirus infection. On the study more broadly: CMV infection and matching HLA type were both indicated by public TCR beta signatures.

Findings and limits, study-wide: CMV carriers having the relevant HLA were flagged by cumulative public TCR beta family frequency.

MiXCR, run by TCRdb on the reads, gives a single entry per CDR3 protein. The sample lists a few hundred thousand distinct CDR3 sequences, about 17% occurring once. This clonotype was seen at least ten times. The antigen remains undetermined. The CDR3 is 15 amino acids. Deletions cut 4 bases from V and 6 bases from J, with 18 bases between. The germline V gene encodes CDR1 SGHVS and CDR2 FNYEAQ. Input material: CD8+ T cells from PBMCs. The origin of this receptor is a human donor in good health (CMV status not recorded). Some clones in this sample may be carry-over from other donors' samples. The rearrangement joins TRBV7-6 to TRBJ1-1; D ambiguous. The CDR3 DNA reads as TGTGCCAGCAGCTACCAGGACCGTGGAACGGCTGAAGCTTTCTTT. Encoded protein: CASSYQDRGTAEAFF. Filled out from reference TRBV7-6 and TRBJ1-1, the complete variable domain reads GAGVSQSPRYKVTKRGQDVALRCDPISGHVSLYWYRQALGQGPEFLTYFNYEAQQDKSGLPNDRFSAERPEGSISTLTIQRTEQRDSAMYRCASSYQDRGTAEAFFGQGTRLTVV.